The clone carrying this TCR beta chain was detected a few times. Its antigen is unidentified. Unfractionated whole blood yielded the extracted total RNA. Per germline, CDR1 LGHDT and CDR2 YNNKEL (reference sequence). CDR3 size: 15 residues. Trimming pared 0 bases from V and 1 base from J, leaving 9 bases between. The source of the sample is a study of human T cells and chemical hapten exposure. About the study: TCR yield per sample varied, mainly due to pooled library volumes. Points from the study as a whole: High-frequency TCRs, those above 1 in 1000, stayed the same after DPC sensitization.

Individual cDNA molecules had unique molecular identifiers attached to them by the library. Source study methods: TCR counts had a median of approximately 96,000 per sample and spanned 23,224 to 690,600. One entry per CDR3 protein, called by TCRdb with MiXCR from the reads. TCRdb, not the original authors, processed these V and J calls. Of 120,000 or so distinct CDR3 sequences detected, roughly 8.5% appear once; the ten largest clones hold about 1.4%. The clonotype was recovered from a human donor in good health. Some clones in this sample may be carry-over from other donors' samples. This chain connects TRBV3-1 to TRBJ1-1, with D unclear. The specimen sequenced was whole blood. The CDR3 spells CASSQDLKANTEAFF. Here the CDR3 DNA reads TGTGCCAGCAGCCAAGATCTGAAGGCGAACACTGAAGCTTTCTTT. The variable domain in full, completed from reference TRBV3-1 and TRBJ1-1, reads DTAVSQTPKYLVTQMGNDKSIKCEQNLGHDTMYWYKQDSKKFLKIMFSYNNKELIINETVPNRFSPKSPDKAHLNLHINSLELGDSAVYFCASSQDLKANTEAFFGQGTRLTVV.